One and the same sample provided the 27 T cell receptor beta chains below, sequenced in a study of shared clonotypes between healthy human individuals. Here immunoSEQ multiplex PCR was the method, and the copy in TCRdb shows in-frame clones only, minus some. The sample holds hundreds of thousands of clones; about 95% are singletons and the top ten take 0.095% to 0.14%. As defined, naive CD8 cells were CD45RO-negative and positively selected for CCR7, with terminally differentiated effector memory CD45RA+ cells excluded. Sequenced sample: naive CD8+ T cells sorted from blood. All receptors come from a woman in her twenties or thirties in good health.

There are a few counts of this clone. The sample holds other DNA sequences that translate to the same CDR3. The chain links TRBV9 to TRBJ2-1; a weak D match, TRBD2 (5 bases). CDR1 and CDR2 (germline): SGDLS, YYNGEE. The length of the CDR3 is 14 residues. Trimming removed 0 bases at V and 5 bases at J, with 9 bases between. In nucleotides, the CDR3 is TGTGCCAGCAGCGTAGAGGACTTCAACAATGAGCAGTTCTTC. As protein: CASSVEDFNNEQFF.

V is TRBV28 and J is TRBJ2-5; D is perhaps TRBD2 (5 bases). The CDR3 runs to 17 residues. Looked up from germline, CDR1 is MDHEN and CDR2 is SYDVKM. V gave up 3 bases and J gave up 5 bases, with 22 bases separating them. The CDR3 spells CASSFYLYGELGETQYF. The CDR3 nucleotides are TGTGCCAGCAGTTTCTACCTATACGGGGAGTTGGGCGAGACCCAGTACTTC.

The chain combines TRBV27 with TRBJ2-7, with 7 nucleotides matching TRBD2. The length of the CDR3 is 16 residues. Germline values: CDR1 MNHEY, CDR2 SMNVEV (reference sequence). The V segment lost 4 bases and the J segment 2 bases; nucleotides outside the gene matches: 11. This CDR3 is CASSSYRGLVPYEQYF. The CDR3 nucleotides read TGTGCCAGCAGTTCCTACAGAGGACTAGTCCCCTACGAGCAGTACTTC.

This chain connects TRBV13 to TRBJ2-1; TRBD2 matches at 9 bases. There are 16 residues in the CDR3. Trimming cost V 2 bases and J 4 bases; bases outside gene matches: 6. Per the germline V gene, CDR1 is PRHDT and CDR2 is FYEKMQ (reference sequence). CDR3 region: CASSLRTSAIYNEQFF. For the CDR3, the DNA is TGTGCCAGCAGCTTAAGGACTAGCGCCATTTACAATGAGCAGTTCTTC.

For this clone: Distinct nucleotide sequences in the sample also encode this CDR3. The chain uses TRBV27 and TRBJ2-7; D call uncertain. Germline V gene lookup returns CDR1 MNHEY and CDR2 SMNVEV (reference sequence). Trimming took 9 bases from V and 0 from J, leaving 9 bases between them. This CDR3 has 12 amino acids. CDR3 bases: TGTGCCAGTATGACTGGCTCCTACGAGCAGTACTTC. Translated: CASMTGSYEQYF.

The chain employs TRBV27 and TRBJ2-2; perhaps TRBD2 as D (6 bases). The CDR3 covers 14 residues. The V and J ends lost 8 bases and 7 bases respectively, with 17 bases between them. Germline assignment: CDR1 MNHEY and CDR2 SMNVEV (reference sequence). CDR3 nucleotides: TGTGCCAGCGGAGATTCACTAGCCGACGGGGAGCTGTTTTTT. It translates to CASGDSLADGELFF.

As for this clone: Other DNA variants within this sample encode the same CDR3. This chain joins TRBV5-6 and TRBJ1-3; D is unclear. The V end was cut by 0 bases, the J end by 0 bases, with 4 bases between. The CDR3 totals 14 residues. Germline V gene lookup returns CDR1 SGHDT and CDR2 YYEEEE. In DNA form, the CDR3 reads TGTGCCAGCAGCTTGGGAAGCTCTGGAAACACCATATATTTT. Translated, it gives CASSLGSSGNTIYF.

The chain links TRBV27 to TRBJ2-7, with 10 positions matching TRBD2. Germline CDR1 is MNHEY and CDR2 is SMNVEV (reference sequence). This CDR3 is 15 amino acids long. J lost 2 bases, V lost 5 bases, and 6 bases had no gene match. As DNA, the CDR3 is TGTGCCAGCAGTGAGTCTAGCGGGGGCACCTACGAGCAGTACTTC. Translating it yields CASSESSGGTYEQYF.

The chain employs TRBV18 and TRBJ1-1, with 8 nucleotides matching TRBD1. The CDR3 extends over 17 amino acids. The germline V gene has CDR1 KGHSH and CDR2 LQKENI. The V segment lost 6 bases and the J segment 0 bases; nucleotides outside the gene matches: 12. CDR3 amino acids: CASSLGTGVSLNTEAFF. The DNA for the CDR3 is TGTGCCAGCTCGCTCGGGACAGGCGTGTCCTTGAACACTGAAGCTTTCTTT.

The gene calls are TRBV27 and TRBJ2-1; D remains ambiguous. Trimming took 0 bases from V and 7 from J, leaving 7 bases between them. The CDR3 covers 13 residues. Germline loops: CDR1 MNHEY, CDR2 SMNVEV (reference sequence). The CDR3: CASSLSSSNEQFF. CDR3 coding DNA: TGTGCCAGCAGTTTATCGAGCTCGAATGAGCAGTTCTTC.

This clone was counted once. The rearrangement links TRBV27 to TRBJ2-7; the D call may be TRBD1 or TRBD2 (5 bases each). The CDR3 loop spans 12 amino acids. The V and J ends lost 8 bases and 3 bases respectively, with 11 bases between them. The germline V gene encodes CDR1 MNHEY and CDR2 SMNVEV (reference sequence). The CDR3 DNA sequence: TGTGCCAGCCGGGACGGATACTACGAGCAGTACTTC. As protein: CASRDGYYEQYF.

Turning to this clone: Other DNA sequences in this sample translate to the same CDR3. The V and J genes are TRBV5-1 and TRBJ2-3; D is uncertain. The germline gives CDR1 SGHRS, CDR2 YFSETQ. The CDR3 is made up of 15 amino acids. V was cut by 1 base and J by 0 bases, with 9 bases left in between. In nucleotides, the CDR3 is TGCGCCAGCAGCTTGACCGGAGCTAGCACAGATACGCAGTATTTT. It specifies CASSLTGASTDTQYF.

The V gene is TRBV6-5, the J gene TRBJ1-1; D call uncertain. The V gene's germline CDR1 is MNHEY and CDR2 SVGAGI. V was shortened by 6 bases and J by 5 bases, with 13 bases between the two germline ends. The CDR3 is 13 residues long. The CDR3 nucleotides read TGTGCCAGCAGAAAATTCACGGGGACTGAAGCTTTCTTT. Its translation is CASRKFTGTEAFF.

V and J are TRBV7-9 and TRBJ2-1; 8 nucleotides match TRBD1. With 3 bases clipped from V and 4 bases from J, the junction kept 11 bases outside the gene matches. This CDR3 has 17 amino acids. Germline loops: CDR1 SEHNR, CDR2 FQNEAQ (reference sequence). The DNA of the CDR3 is TGTGCCAGCAGCTTCCCCCAGGGGGCCAAGGATTACAATGAGCAGTTCTTC. This codes for CASSFPQGAKDYNEQFF.

The J gene is TRBJ2-7, the V gene TRBV7-9; D is perhaps TRBD2 (6 bases). Germline V lookup: CDR1 SEHNR, CDR2 FQNEAQ (reference sequence). Trimming removed 5 bases at V and 2 bases at J, with 16 bases between. The CDR3 runs 15 residues. CDR3 residues: CASSPSVGGPYEQYF. The CDR3 DNA follows: TGTGCCAGCAGCCCCTCGGTGGGGGGTCCCTACGAGCAGTACTTC.

The V gene is TRBV11-2, the J gene TRBJ2-2; 7 bases line up with TRBD2. The ends lost 5 bases at V and 3 bases at J; junction bases unmatched: 9. CDR1 and CDR2 from the germline V gene are SGHAT and FQNNGV. The CDR3 is 16 amino acids. CDR3 DNA: TGTGCCAGCAGCACACTAGCGAAAGTTCACACCGGGGAGCTGTTTTTT. Its protein is CASSTLAKVHTGELFF.

This chain connects TRBV11-2 to TRBJ2-3; 9 positions agree with TRBD2. V shed 5 bases and J 0 bases; nucleotides not matched to a gene: 6. The CDR3 is 16 residues long. Germline lookup yields CDR1 SGHAT and CDR2 FQNNGV. This CDR3 reads CASSVIAGVSTDTQYF. The CDR3 nucleotides read TGTGCCAGCAGCGTAATAGCGGGAGTGAGCACAGATACGCAGTATTTT. Full variable domain (rest looked up from reference TRBV11-2 and TRBJ2-3): EAGVAQSPRYKIIEKRQSVAFWCNPISGHATLYWYQQILGQGPKLLIQFQNNGVVDDSQLPKDRFSAERLKGVDSTLKIQPAKLEDSAVYLCASSVIAGVSTDTQYFGPGTRLTVL.

The rearrangement joins TRBV19 to TRBJ2-7; TRBD1 is a possible D gene (6 bases). V lost 5 bases to trimming and J lost 3 bases, with 14 bases between them. CDR1 is LNHDA, CDR2 SQIVND, per germline (reference sequence). The CDR3 extends over 14 amino acids. The CDR3 spells CASSAGQSHYEQYF. The CDR3 coding sequence is TGTGCCAGTAGTGCTGGACAGAGCCACTACGAGCAGTACTTC.

CDR3 amino acids: CSVLQGTGTEAFF. CDR3 in DNA: TGCAGCGTCCTTCAGGGCACGGGCACTGAAGCTTTCTTT. The chain combines TRBV29-1 with TRBJ1-1; tentative D call: TRBD1 (5 bases). Trimming removed 6 bases at V and 4 bases at J, with 15 bases between. The CDR3 is made up of 13 amino acids. Germline-derived CDR1 and CDR2 are SQVTM and ANQGSEA.

The J gene is TRBJ2-7, the V gene TRBV19; 11 bases are a match to TRBD2. Germline V gene sequence: CDR1 LNHDA, CDR2 SQIVND (reference sequence). With 3 bases clipped from V and 4 bases from J, the junction kept 11 bases outside the gene matches. This CDR3 region has 17 residues. CDR3 DNA sequence: TGTGCCAGTAGTATCGGACTAGCGGGCACTGCGTTATACGAGCAGTACTTC. This codes for CASSIGLAGTALYEQYF.

The V gene is TRBV6-5, the J gene TRBJ1-2; no firm D call. V dropped 5 bases and J dropped 4 bases, with 11 bases sitting between them. The CDR3 runs to 13 residues. The V gene's germline CDR1 is MNHEY and CDR2 SVGAGI. CDR3 loop: CASSPGPFYGYTF. In DNA form, the CDR3 reads TGTGCCAGCAGTCCCGGGCCCTTCTATGGCTACACCTTC.

This clone was picked up one time. This chain uses TRBV27 with TRBJ2-3; no clear D gene. Trimming stripped 6 bases from V and 6 bases from J, with 16 bases between. The CDR3 is 14 amino acids. CDR1 and CDR2 (germline): MNHEY, SMNVEV (reference sequence). This chain's CDR3 is CASSSFADFDTQYF. The CDR3 DNA reads as TGTGCCAGCAGCTCCTTCGCAGATTTCGATACGCAGTATTTT.

The chain employs TRBV10-1 and TRBJ2-1; 7 bases fit TRBD2. Germline CDR1 WNHNN, CDR2 SYGVQD (reference sequence). This CDR3 contains 15 residues. Germline trimming cut 3 bases from V and 8 bases from J; bases unmatched to any gene: 10. The CDR3 region has the DNA TGCGCCAGCAGTGATGGCGGGAGTACGTTGGATGAGCAGTTCTTC. Protein sequence: CASSDGGSTLDEQFF.

The V gene is TRBV4-1, the J gene TRBJ1-1; D gene ambiguous. The CDR3 sequence is 15 residues long. Per the germline V gene, CDR1 is MGHRA and CDR2 is YSYEKL. V was shortened by 3 bases and J by 0 bases, with 11 bases between the two germline ends. The CDR3 DNA reads as TGCGCCAGCAGCCACGCCCCCGGCTTGAACACTGAAGCTTTCTTT. Amino acid sequence: CASSHAPGLNTEAFF.

This clone was seen once. V usage is TRBV10-3 and J usage is TRBJ2-2; 10 bases agree with TRBD1. Germline V CDR1 and CDR2: ENHRY, SYGVKD. This CDR3 region has 19 residues. The V and J ends lost 0 bases and 4 bases, in that order; junction bases with no gene match: 11. CDR3 bases: TGTGCCATCAGTGAGTCGATTACTGGGACAGGGGTTGGCACCGGGGAGCTGTTTTTT. Encoded protein: CAISESITGTGVGTGELFF.

The CDR3 spells CASSLARQDRFF. DNA of the CDR3: TGTGCCAGCAGTTTAGCCAGACAGGATCGGTTCTTC. This chain uses TRBV28 with TRBJ2-1; possible D gene TRBD1, 6 bases. The ends were cut back, 2 bases at V and 15 bases at J, with 14 bases in the middle. The CDR3 is 12 amino acids. Germline V gives CDR1 MDHEN, CDR2 SYDVKM.

The gene calls are TRBV4-1 and TRBJ2-7; perhaps TRBD1 as D (6 bases). Germline lookup yields CDR1 MGHRA and CDR2 YSYEKL. The germline V and J ends were trimmed by 0 bases and 0 bases, with 18 bases remaining between them. This CDR3 region has 18 residues. In nucleotides, the CDR3 is TGCGCCAGCAGCCAAGATGTGGGCAGGGGATCCCTCTCCTACGAGCAGTACTTC. Translating gives CASSQDVGRGSLSYEQYF.